These 31 T cell receptor beta chains originate from one sample sequenced in a study of beta chain features in type 1 diabetes. Sequencing targeted expressed TCRB transcripts, as all isolated RNA had been reverse transcribed. The table came from immunoSEQ multiplex PCR; TCRdb's copy has only in-frame clones and leaves some out. The sample consists of roughly 150,000 clones, around 8.5% of them appearing once. The material sequenced was central memory CD4+ T cells from blood. The receptors were gathered from a man aged 18 to 29 in good health.

This chain uses TRBV11-2 with TRBJ2-7, with D possibly being TRBD2 (6 bases). The CDR3 covers 17 residues. V dropped 4 bases and J dropped 3 bases, with 22 bases sitting between them. Germline-derived CDR1 and CDR2 are SGHAT and FQNNGV. The CDR3 DNA follows: TGTGCCAGCAGCTCTCTAGCCGGGGGTCCCCCCAACTACGAGCAGTACTTC. Amino acid sequence: CASSSLAGGPPNYEQYF.

The gene calls are TRBV2 and TRBJ2-1; TRBD2 matches 10 bases. After removal of 10 bases from V and 5 bases from J, the junction contained 5 bases not matched to a gene. The CDR3 contains 13 residues. Germline V CDR1 and CDR2: SNHLY, FYNNEI. CDR3 loop: CATTSGGDNEQFF. The CDR3 nucleotides read TGTGCCACCACCAGCGGGGGGGACAATGAGCAGTTCTTC.

This clone appeared a few times. The DNA of the CDR3 is TGTGCCAGCAGCTTACTACTAGCGGGATATAGCAATGAGCAGTTCTTC. It codes for CASSLLLAGYSNEQFF. The V call is TRBV7-8, the J call TRBJ2-1; 10 bases fit TRBD2. This CDR3 is 16 amino acids long. CDR1 and CDR2 (germline): SGHVS, FQNEAQ. V lost 2 bases and J lost 6; bases outside the gene matches: 7.

The CDR3 region is CASSDGGAADTQYF. CDR3 coding DNA: TGCGCCAGCAGCGACGGGGGGGCCGCAGATACGCAGTATTTT. The chain has TRBV5-1 and TRBJ2-3; 8 nucleotides line up with TRBD2. Germline V gene sequence: CDR1 SGHRS, CDR2 YFSETQ. Trimming cost V 4 bases and J 4 bases; bases outside gene matches: 5. This CDR3 spans 14 amino acids.

This clone appeared a few times. This CDR3 is also generated by other DNA sequences in the sample. The chain carries TRBV7-2 and TRBJ2-3; 9 bases agree with TRBD2. CDR1 and CDR2 from the germline V gene are SGHTA and FQGNSA. There are 14 residues in the CDR3. J was trimmed by 4 bases and V by 1 base; bases with no gene match: 0. DNA of the CDR3: TGTGCCAGCAGCTTAGGACTAGCGGCAGATACGCAGTATTTT. Protein sequence: CASSLGLAADTQYF.

The chain is built from TRBV7-2 and TRBJ2-5; tentatively, D is TRBD1 (6 bases). The germline CDR1 and CDR2 sequences are SGHTA and FQGNSA. CDR3 length equals 13 residues. The V end was cut by 5 bases, the J end by 4 bases, with 11 bases between. Written as DNA, the CDR3 is TGTGCCAGCAGCCGGGACACCATAGAGACCCAGTACTTC. It specifies CASSRDTIETQYF.

This chain connects TRBV7-3 to TRBJ2-1; possible D gene TRBD2, 5 bases. V gave up 4 bases and J gave up 3 bases, with 10 bases separating them. Germline V gene lookup returns CDR1 SGHTA and CDR2 FQGTGA. This CDR3 is built from 14 residues. CDR3 residues: CASSSPGVYNEQFF. CDR3 DNA sequence: TGTGCCAGCAGCTCCCCCGGGGTCTACAATGAGCAGTTCTTC.

The rearrangement uses TRBV5-1 and TRBJ1-2; 7 bases fit TRBD1. CDR3 length: 13 residues. CDR1 and CDR2 from the germline V gene are SGHRS and YFSETQ. V lost 0 bases and J lost 7; bases outside the gene matches: 3. The CDR3 nucleotides read TGCGCCAGCAGCTTGGAGGGGGCGCCTGGCTACACCTTC. Encoded protein: CASSLEGAPGYTF.

This clone was seen only a few times. This chain joins TRBV7-9 and TRBJ2-3; TRBD2 matches at 10 bases. The junction had 8 bases not matched to a gene; V was cut back by 7 bases and J by 4 bases. Looked up from germline, CDR1 is SEHNR and CDR2 is FQNEAQ (reference sequence). The CDR3 runs to 15 residues. For the CDR3, the DNA is TGTGCCAGCACCACCGGGACTAGCGAACCAGATACGCAGTATTTT. It specifies CASTTGTSEPDTQYF.

This clone was seen at least ten times. The chain carries TRBV28 and TRBJ2-1, with 8 bases that match TRBD2. Looked up from germline, CDR1 is MDHEN and CDR2 is SYDVKM. Trimming at V came to 8 bases and at J to 0 bases, leaving 3 bases not matched to a gene. This CDR3 is built from 14 residues. DNA for the CDR3: TGTGCCAGCGCGGGGGGCCGCTCCTACAATGAGCAGTTCTTC. Protein product: CASAGGRSYNEQFF.

This chain links TRBV7-8 with TRBJ1-2; 7 positions agree with TRBD1. CDR1 and CDR2 from the germline V gene are SGHVS and FQNEAQ. V was pared by 5 bases and J by 2 bases, with 8 bases of the junction left unmatched. This CDR3 has 15 amino acids. Here the CDR3 DNA reads TGTGCCAGCAGCCGAGGGGACAGACGAAACTATGGCTACACCTTC. It translates to CASSRGDRRNYGYTF.

The rearrangement uses TRBV15 and TRBJ1-4; D may be TRBD1 (6 bases). The length of the CDR3 is 19 residues. V was clipped by 2 bases and J by 4 bases, with 23 bases between them. Looked up from germline, CDR1 is LNHNV and CDR2 is YYDKDF (reference sequence). This CDR3 reads CATSRQDLTRTAINEKLFF. The CDR3 nucleotides are TGTGCCACCAGCAGACAAGACTTAACCCGGACAGCGATTAATGAAAAACTGTTTTTT.

This clone has a handful of counts. The chain employs TRBV5-4 and TRBJ2-1, with D hard to call. Per the germline V gene, CDR1 is SGHNT and CDR2 is YYREEE (reference sequence). V lost 2 bases and J 0 bases, leaving 6 bases between the germline ends. The CDR3 covers 14 residues. The CDR3: CASSFLSSYNEQFF. CDR3 sequence (DNA): TGTGCCAGCAGCTTTTTGAGCTCCTACAATGAGCAGTTCTTC.

This clone was seen a few times. J is TRBJ1-1 and V is TRBV5-1; D not certain. Looked up from germline, CDR1 is SGHRS and CDR2 is YFSETQ. With 4 bases removed from V and 3 bases from J, the gap between germline ends came to 16 bases. The CDR3 is 15 residues long. The CDR3 DNA reads as TGCGCCAGCAGCCAAGATCCAGGAAAGGACACTGAAGCTTTCTTT. Translation gives CASSQDPGKDTEAFF.

This clone was detected a few times. Here the CDR3 DNA reads TGTGCCAGCAGCTCAAGAGGGACAGGTGCTGATACGCAGTATTTT. It translates to CASSSRGTGADTQYF. The V and J genes are TRBV7-2 and TRBJ2-3; 8 bases align to TRBD1. The CDR3 is made up of 15 amino acids. V lost 4 bases to trimming and J lost 6 bases; unmatched junction nucleotides: 9. Germline V lookup: CDR1 SGHTA, CDR2 FQGNSA.

This clone has a handful of counts. V usage is TRBV5-1 and J usage is TRBJ2-2; 7 bases align to TRBD2. The germline gives CDR1 SGHRS, CDR2 YFSETQ. Losses at the gene ends were 4 bases for V and 4 bases for J; bases not matched to a gene: 4. The CDR3 has 14 amino acids. The CDR3 spells CASSGWEGTGELFF. Here the CDR3 DNA reads TGCGCCAGCAGCGGATGGGAGGGCACCGGGGAGCTGTTTTTT.

This chain connects TRBV10-3 to TRBJ2-4; D possibly corresponds to TRBD1 (6 bases). Germline V CDR1 and CDR2: ENHRY, SYGVKD. V shed 10 bases and J shed 0 bases, with 19 bases lying between them. This CDR3 spans 16 amino acids. CDR3 sequence (DNA): TGTGCCAGCAGAAAGGACAGCCTGATAGCCAAAAACATTCAGTACTTC. Its protein product is CASRKDSLIAKNIQYF.

The chain recombines TRBV19 with TRBJ2-1; TRBD2 agrees at 13 bases. The V and J ends lost 4 bases and 4 bases, in that order; junction bases with no gene match: 10. Germline V CDR1 and CDR2: LNHDA, SQIVND (reference sequence). The CDR3 extends over 18 amino acids. CDR3 nucleotide sequence: TGTGCCAGTAGTACCGGACTAGCGGGAGATTATGGGTACAATGAGCAGTTCTTC. It codes for CASSTGLAGDYGYNEQFF.

This clone was counted a few times. The chain is built from TRBV5-1 and TRBJ1-2; D might be TRBD1 (5 bases). CDR1 and CDR2 (germline): SGHRS, YFSETQ. Trimming stripped 0 bases from V and 4 bases from J, with 19 bases between. The CDR3 is made up of 17 amino acids. The CDR3: CASSLAKDFAGIYGYTF. As DNA, the CDR3 is TGCGCCAGCAGCTTGGCCAAAGACTTCGCAGGGATCTATGGCTACACCTTC.

The chain uses TRBV10-3 and TRBJ2-3; a weak D match, TRBD1 (6 bases). V lost 4 bases and J 3 bases, leaving 17 bases between the germline ends. The CDR3 has 16 amino acids. Germline CDR1 ENHRY, CDR2 SYGVKD. The CDR3 here is CAISARTGHGTDTQYF. The CDR3 DNA reads as TGTGCCATCAGTGCTAGGACGGGACACGGAACAGATACGCAGTATTTT.

This clone was counted a few times. The chain is built from TRBV7-9 and TRBJ1-1, with D hard to call. With 1 base removed from V and 5 bases from J, the gap between germline ends came to 8 bases. This CDR3 contains 13 residues. Germline V gene lookup returns CDR1 SEHNR and CDR2 FQNEAQ (reference sequence). The CDR3 loop is CASSLDGRTEAFF. CDR3 bases: TGTGCCAGCAGCTTAGACGGGAGGACTGAAGCTTTCTTT. Supplemented by reference TRBV7-9 and TRBJ1-1, the full variable domain reads DTGVSQNPRHKITKRGQNVTFRCDPISEHNRLYWYRQTLGQGPEFLTYFQNEAQLEKSRLLSDRFSAERPKGSFSTLEIQRTEQGDSAMYLCASSLDGRTEAFFGQGTRLTVV.

This clone turned up a few times. The rearrangement uses TRBV19 and TRBJ2-3, with TRBD1 identical over 7 bases. The CDR3 is 15 amino acids. CDR1 is LNHDA, CDR2 SQIVND, per germline (reference sequence). V was pared by 4 bases and J by 2 bases, with 6 bases of the junction left unmatched. The CDR3 sequence is CASSKGDSLTDTQYF. Written as DNA, the CDR3 is TGTGCCAGTAGTAAGGGGGACAGTCTCACAGATACGCAGTATTTT.

This clone showed up just a few times. This rearrangement joins TRBV19 to TRBJ2-6; D gene uncertain. CDR1 and CDR2 (germline): LNHDA, SQIVND (reference sequence). Trimming took 4 bases from V and 0 from J, leaving 7 bases between them. This CDR3 region has 15 residues. CDR3 region: CASSTTASGANVLTF. The CDR3 bases are TGTGCCAGTAGTACTACAGCCTCTGGGGCCAACGTCCTGACTTTC.

This clone appeared a few times. The chain couples TRBV6-1 to TRBJ2-3; unclear D gene. There are 13 residues in the CDR3. Germline CDR1 is MNHNS and CDR2 is SASEGT. For the CDR3, the DNA is TGTGACACCCGTCGGGTCACCACAGATACGCAGTATTTT. Translating gives CDTRRVTTDTQYF.

The J gene is TRBJ2-5, the V gene TRBV29-1, with 10 bases aligning to TRBD1. The CDR3 has 13 amino acids. Trimming at V came to 7 bases and at J to 5 bases, leaving 7 bases not matched to a gene. Germline V lookup: CDR1 SQVTM, CDR2 ANQGSEA. The CDR3 reads CSAVGQGGETQYF. In DNA, the CDR3 is TGCAGCGCCGTCGGACAGGGGGGCGAGACCCAGTACTTC.

The chain couples TRBV4-3 to TRBJ2-3; 11 positions agree with TRBD2. The V and J ends lost 0 bases and 3 bases, in that order; junction bases with no gene match: 8. The CDR3 contains 18 residues. Germline CDR1 and CDR2: LGHNA and YSLEER. The CDR3 DNA reads TGCGCCAGCAGCCAAGATATGGGACTAGCGGTTATAACAGATACGCAGTATTTT. It encodes CASSQDMGLAVITDTQYF.

V usage is TRBV30 and J usage is TRBJ1-2; TRBD1 might be the D (5 bases). Trimming took off 2 bases at V and 3 bases at J, with 10 bases between the two ends. Per germline, CDR1 GTSNPN and CDR2 SVGIG (reference sequence). This CDR3 is built from 13 residues. This CDR3 reads CAWSPDNDYGYTF. CDR3 nucleotides: TGTGCCTGGAGTCCGGACAACGACTATGGCTACACCTTC.

This clone turned up a few times. The chain is built from TRBV6-6 and TRBJ2-7; TRBD1 might be the D (6 bases). The CDR3 is 14 residues long. V was clipped by 6 bases and J by 3 bases, with 15 bases between them. Germline assignment: CDR1 MNHNY and CDR2 SVGAGI (reference sequence). CDR3 DNA sequence: TGTGCCAGCAGAACCACAGGGCCTGACTACGAGCAGTACTTC. As protein: CASRTTGPDYEQYF.

This clone has only a few counts. J is TRBJ2-6 and V is TRBV10-2, with D possibly TRBD2 on 5 matching bases. The CDR3 is 14 amino acids. Germline CDR1 and CDR2: WSHSY and SAAADI. V lost 3 bases to trimming and J lost 4 bases, with 7 bases between them. The CDR3 sequence is CASSDSGGANVLTF. The CDR3 coding sequence is TGCGCCAGCAGTGATTCGGGGGGGGCCAACGTCCTGACTTTC.

The chain combines TRBV7-3 with TRBJ2-1; perhaps TRBD2 as D (7 bases). The CDR3 extends over 15 amino acids. Germline assignment: CDR1 SGHTA and CDR2 FQGTGA. The V end was cut by 5 bases, the J end by 3 bases, with 14 bases between. CDR3: CASSRRGGSYNEQFF. Written as DNA, the CDR3 is TGTGCCAGCAGCAGAAGGGGGGGGAGCTACAATGAGCAGTTCTTC.

This clone was seen ten or more times. In DNA form, the CDR3 reads TGTGCCAGCTCACTTTACTGGCAAGAGACCCAGTACTTC. Translation gives CASSLYWQETQYF. V gene TRBV18 combines with J gene TRBJ2-5; no reliable D call. Trimming pared 4 bases from V and 2 bases from J, leaving 8 bases between. Looked up from germline, CDR1 is KGHSH and CDR2 is LQKENI. This CDR3 region has 13 residues.